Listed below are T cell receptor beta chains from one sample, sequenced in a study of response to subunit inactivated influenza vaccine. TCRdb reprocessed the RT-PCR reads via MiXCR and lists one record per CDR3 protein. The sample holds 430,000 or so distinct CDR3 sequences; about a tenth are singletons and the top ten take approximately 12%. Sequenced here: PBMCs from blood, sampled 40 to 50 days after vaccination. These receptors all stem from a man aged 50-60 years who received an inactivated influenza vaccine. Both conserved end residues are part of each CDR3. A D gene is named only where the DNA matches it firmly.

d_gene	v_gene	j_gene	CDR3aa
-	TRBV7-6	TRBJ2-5	CASSFIQGPQETQYF
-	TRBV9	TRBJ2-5	CASSTQTGDKTQYF
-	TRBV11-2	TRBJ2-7	CASSVGPYEQYF
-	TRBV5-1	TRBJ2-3	CASSLDPRGRTDTQYF
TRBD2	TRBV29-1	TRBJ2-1	CSVVRLAGGSSYNEQFF
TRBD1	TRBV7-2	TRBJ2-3	CASLQGITDTQYF
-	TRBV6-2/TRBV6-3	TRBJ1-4	CAGRVAGAKELFF
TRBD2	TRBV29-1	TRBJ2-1	CSVEIGTSVGSSYNEQFF
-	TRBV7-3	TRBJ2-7	CASSLKVGSHYEQYF
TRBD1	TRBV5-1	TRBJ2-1	CASSLAGTGNEQFF
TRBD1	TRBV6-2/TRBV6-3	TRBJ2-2	CASSYSPGTGPTGELFF
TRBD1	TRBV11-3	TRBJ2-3	CASSLAGGRADTQYF
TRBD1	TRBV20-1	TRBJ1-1	CSASHRGLQNTEAFF
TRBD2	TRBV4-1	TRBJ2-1	CASSQGRAGGSYNEQFF
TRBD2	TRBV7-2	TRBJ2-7	CASGGWSGRSIEQYF
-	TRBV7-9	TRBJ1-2	CASSHRVGPTGYTF
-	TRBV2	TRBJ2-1	CASRTSGFSYNEQFF
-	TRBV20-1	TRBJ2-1	CSASGQGTSSYNEQFF
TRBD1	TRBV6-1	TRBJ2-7	CASSKVGTAGGSYEQYF
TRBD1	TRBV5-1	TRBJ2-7	CASQRDSYEQYF
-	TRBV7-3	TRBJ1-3	CASSPLDGLGEGFGNTIYF
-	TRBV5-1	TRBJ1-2	CASSLEGGREGNGYTF
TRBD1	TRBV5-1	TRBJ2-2	CASTGQGRTGELFF
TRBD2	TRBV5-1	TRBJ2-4	CASSPGGGRRENIQYF
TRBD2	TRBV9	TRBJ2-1	CASSGGANEQFF